The 14 T cell receptor beta chains below come from one sample, sequenced in a study of regulatory T cells in long-lasting Graves disease. The authors built TCR beta libraries using iRepertoire HTBI primers and Arm-PCR of CDR3 regions. TCRdb ran MiXCR on the multiplex PCR reads and lists one entry per CDR3 protein. Of 400,000 or so distinct CDR3 sequences in the sample, roughly a quarter are singletons; the top ten hold about a quarter. Time point noted: persistent/refractory GD, antithyroid drugs over 5 years with positive TRAb. PBMC-extracted RNA yielded the TCR library. Sequencing used peripheral blood mononuclear cells (PBMCs), obtained when the disease was refractory, from a patient treated with antithyroid drugs. The source of these receptors is a female donor with Graves disease.

This clonotype has only a few counts. The CDR3 sequence: CAWSVLDSGAGELFF. CDR3 nucleotides: TGTGCCTGGAGTGTACTGGATAGCGGGGCCGGGGAGCTGTTTTTT. The V call is TRBV30, the J call TRBJ2-2; 8 positions agree with TRBD2. The CDR3 spans 15 residues. Germline CDR1 reads GTSNPN; CDR2 reads SVGIG (reference sequence). The V gene end was trimmed by 0 bases and the J gene end by 6 bases; junction bases not matched to a gene: 6.

There are many counts of this clonotype. This sequence joins TRBV6-5 and TRBJ2-6; maybe TRBD2 (5 bases). Germline values: CDR1 MNHEY, CDR2 SVGAGI. The ends were cut back, 2 bases at V and 2 bases at J, with 7 bases in the middle. The CDR3 contains 15 residues. In DNA, the CDR3 is TGTGCCAGCAGTTACAGAGGGACTGGGGCCAACGTCCTGACTTTC. It yields the protein CASSYRGTGANVLTF.

This clonotype was seen a handful of times. V and J are TRBV19 and TRBJ2-7; 14 positions match TRBD2. CDR3 length: 17 residues. Germline V CDR1 and CDR2: LNHDA, SQIVND (reference sequence). J gave up 5 bases and V 3 bases, and 9 bases lay outside the gene matches. The CDR3 nucleotides are TGTGCCAGTAGTATGCGACTAGCGGGAGGGCCTGCCCACGAGCAGTACTTC. Translating gives CASSMRLAGGPAHEQYF.

Comments on this clonotype: A much larger clone sits a single nucleotide away, making a read error possible. V and J are TRBV11-2 and TRBJ2-7; D is uncertain. The CDR3 runs 13 residues. From germline, CDR1 is SGHAT and CDR2 FQNNGV. The CDR3 loop is CAGSTDVGLGQYF. Written as DNA, the CDR3 is TGTGCCGGCAGCACGGACGTCGGCTTAGGGCAGTACTTC.

V gene TRBV18 combines with J gene TRBJ2-5; TRBD2 matches at 11 bases. CDR3 length: 16 residues. Trimming at V came to 0 bases and at J to 2 bases, leaving 2 bases not matched to a gene. Germline CDR1 KGHSH, CDR2 LQKENI. CDR3 nucleotides: TGTGCCAGCTCACCACCGGGACTAGCGGATCAAGAGACCCAGTACTTC. Translation: CASSPPGLADQETQYF.

J is TRBJ1-2 and V is TRBV2, with TRBD1 identical over 8 bases. V shed 6 bases, J shed 2 bases, and the junction held 8 bases outside the gene matches. The germline V gene encodes CDR1 SNHLY and CDR2 FYNNEI. CDR3 length equals 15 residues. In DNA, the CDR3 is TGTGCCAGCAGCTCCGGGACAGGAAAAAACTATGGCTACACCTTC. Translating gives CASSSGTGKNYGYTF.

This clonotype showed up just a few times. The chain has TRBV19 and TRBJ2-7; D is possibly TRBD1 or TRBD2 (6 bases each). Germline V CDR1 and CDR2: LNHDA, SQIVND (reference sequence). V dropped 4 bases and J dropped 4 bases, with 17 bases sitting between them. This CDR3 comprises 15 residues. CDR3 residues: CASSTPMGGGYEQYF. CDR3 bases: TGTGCCAGTAGTACCCCGATGGGGGGCGGATACGAGCAGTACTTC.

The rearrangement uses TRBV11-2 and TRBJ1-2; 7 nucleotides agree with TRBD1. Germline loops: CDR1 SGHAT, CDR2 FQNNGV. The junction had 9 bases not matched to a gene; V was cut back by 1 base and J by 7 bases. There are 15 residues in the CDR3. The DNA for the CDR3 is TGTGCCAGCAGCTTAGGCCTGGCAGGGGGTATTGGCTACACCTTC. Protein sequence: CASSLGLAGGIGYTF.

This sequence joins TRBV19 and TRBJ2-4; D could derive from TRBD1 or TRBD2 (5 bases each). V was cut by 6 bases and J by 8 bases, with 23 bases left in between. Germline assignment: CDR1 LNHDA and CDR2 SQIVND (reference sequence). The CDR3 is made up of 16 amino acids. The CDR3, as DNA: TGTGCCAGTAGACCAGGAGCGACCGGGGCCAGCTACATTCAGTACTTC. Protein sequence: CASRPGATGASYIQYF.

This clonotype has only a few counts. V and J are TRBV29-1 and TRBJ1-1; tentative D call: TRBD1 (5 bases). In germline, CDR1 is SQVTM, CDR2 ANQGSEA. CDR3 length: 14 residues. V gave up 7 bases and J gave up 8 bases, with 23 bases separating them. In nucleotides, the CDR3 is TGCAGCGCCGAGGGTCGGAGGGGACGGCGAGAAGCTTTCTTT. Amino acids: CSAEGRRGRREAFF.

CDR3 bases: TGTGCCAGCAGCACCGGAGGAGGGGCCCGGACCCAGTACTTC. Protein product: CASSTGGGARTQYF. The chain uses TRBV7-2 and TRBJ2-5, with a tentative D call TRBD2 (6 bases). Germline CDR1 is SGHTA and CDR2 is FQGNSA. The CDR3 length is 14 residues. V was pared by 5 bases and J by 7 bases, with 17 bases between.

The CDR3: CASSSGQGSWSDTEAFF. The DNA for the CDR3 is TGTGCCAGCAGCTCCGGACAGGGGAGCTGGAGTGACACTGAAGCTTTCTTT. This chain connects TRBV7-8 to TRBJ1-1, with 9 nucleotides matching TRBD1. Germline V lookup: CDR1 SGHVS, CDR2 FQNEAQ. The CDR3 extends over 17 amino acids. J lost 3 bases, V lost 4 bases, and 12 bases had no gene match. Complete variable domain (other parts from reference TRBV7-8 and TRBJ1-1): GAGVSQSPRYKVAKRGQDVALRCDPISGHVSLFWYQQALGQGPEFLTYFQNEAQLDKSGLPSDRFFAERPEGSVSTLKIQRTQQEDSAVYLCASSSGQGSWSDTEAFFGQGTRLTVV.

There are many counts of this clonotype. J is TRBJ1-1 and V is TRBV3-1; D remains ambiguous. The germline V gene has CDR1 LGHDT and CDR2 YNNKEL (reference sequence). V lost 2 bases and J 3 bases, leaving 4 bases between the germline ends. The CDR3 loop spans 12 amino acids. CDR3 in amino acids: CASSQFHTEAFF. CDR3 bases: TGTGCCAGCAGCCAATTCCACACTGAAGCTTTCTTT.

This clonotype was recorded a few times. The chain joins TRBV2 to TRBJ2-3; D is unresolved. The V and J ends lost 3 bases and 6 bases respectively, with 7 bases between them. Germline V gives CDR1 SNHLY, CDR2 FYNNEI. The CDR3 sequence is 12 residues long. DNA for the CDR3: TGTGCCAGCAGTGAGGACCGTGATACGCAGTATTTT. Its protein is CASSEDRDTQYF.